This TCR beta chain was recorded in a study of shared T cell receptors in the human thymus. TCRdb's table, derived via immunoSEQ multiplex PCR, lists solely in-frame clones and lacks some. The sample records some 400,000 clones, 95% being singletons. Trimming took off 4 bases at V and 0 bases at J, with 15 bases between the two ends. The CDR3 loop spans 16 amino acids. The germline V gene encodes CDR1 MDHEN and CDR2 SYDVKM. Sample: thymocytes. This chain connects TRBV28 to TRBJ2-5; D is unclear. This receptor was identified in a human donor. DNA for the CDR3: TGTGCCAGCAGTTCGAGAATCAGACTCGACCAAGAGACCCAGTACTTC. This codes for CASSSRIRLDQETQYF.